This entry features one T cell receptor (beta chain) sequence. This entry is derived from a study of cytomegalovirus exposure and HLA in healthy donors. In the PCR, 60 Vbeta and 13 Jbeta primers were used. Libraries were prepared by immunoSEQ multiplex PCR; TCRdb keeps only in-frame clonotypes and omits some of them. The sample lists under 200,000 clones, 77% occurring once. With 6 bases clipped from V and 8 bases from J, the junction kept 4 bases outside the gene matches. Germline V CDR1 and CDR2: MNHNS, SASEGT. The CDR3 is 12 amino acids. V usage is TRBV6-1 and J usage is TRBJ1-2; 9 bases map to TRBD1. This TCR came from a male donor in good health and CMV-seropositive. Sequencing was carried out using PBMCs. The CDR3 region is CASRGTGNGYTF. The CDR3 DNA sequence: TGTGCCAGCAGGGGGACAGGGAACGGCTACACCTTC.